The 30 T cell receptor beta chains presented below share a single source sample, sequenced in a study of OX40 agonist ivuxolimab in advanced cancers. Library preparation used the immunoSEQ multiplex PCR assay. Held by TCRdb, this immuneACCESS table contains in-frame sequences only and omits some clones. Under half of the omission traces to an unresolved V gene where checked; the cause of the rest is unknown. Within this sample are about 60,000 clones, with more than 75% of them counted one time only. The ten largest clones add up to approximately 1% of the sample. The material sequenced was CD4+ or CD8+ T cells sorted from blood, taken in a trial of the OX40 agonist ivuxolimab. The source is an adult with an advanced solid tumor such as melanoma, head and neck, liver or kidney cancer.

This chain uses TRBV7-2 with TRBJ1-5, with 7 bases matching TRBD1. Per the germline V gene, CDR1 is SGHTA and CDR2 is FQGNSA. The CDR3 covers 15 residues. Germline trimming cut 2 bases from V and 4 bases from J; bases unmatched to any gene: 5. CDR3 in DNA: TGTGCCAGCAGCTTACGACAGGGTAATAATCAGCCCCAGCATTTT. Translation gives CASSLRQGNNQPQHF.

This clone was counted a few times. The rearrangement links TRBV7-6 to TRBJ1-1; D is undetermined. The CDR3 is made up of 13 amino acids. The V end was cut by 3 bases, the J end by 3 bases, with 8 bases between. CDR1 is SGHVS, CDR2 FNYEAQ, per germline. Here the CDR3 reads CASSLRADTEAFF. The CDR3 DNA reads as TGTGCCAGCAGCTTGCGAGCAGACACTGAAGCTTTCTTT.

The chain carries TRBV15 and TRBJ1-2; 9 nucleotides align to TRBD1. This CDR3 has 14 residues. Germline CDR1 reads LNHNV; CDR2 reads YYDKDF (reference sequence). V dropped 5 bases and J dropped 4; count of bases not matched to a gene: 5. In DNA, the CDR3 is TGTGCCACCAGCGCGGACAGGGGCTCCTATGGCTACACCTTC. Translating gives CATSADRGSYGYTF.

On this clone: At one of its ends the junction is not consistent with the germline gene, which may arise from a read error. This chain connects TRBV6-5 to TRBJ2-1; 10 nucleotides line up with TRBD2. Germline V gene lookup returns CDR1 MNHEY and CDR2 SVGAGI. This CDR3 comprises 12 residues. CDR3 residues: CASSPLAGAGIF. In nucleotides, the CDR3 is TGTGCCAGCAGTCCCCTAGCGGGAGCGGGGATCTTC.

This clone was counted once. The chain is built from TRBV19 and TRBJ1-4; D is ambiguous. The CDR3 sequence is 14 residues long. CDR1 and CDR2 from the germline V gene are LNHDA and SQIVND (reference sequence). Between the trimmed V and J ends, which lost 3 bases and 3 bases, there was a span of 8 bases. CDR3 nucleotides: TGTGCCAGTAGTATGGTCCCACCTAATGAAAAACTGTTTTTT. Amino acids: CASSMVPPNEKLFF.

This rearrangement joins TRBV29-1 to TRBJ2-7, with D perhaps given as TRBD1 or TRBD2 (6 bases each). Germline CDR1 and CDR2: SQVTM and ANQGSEA. The CDR3 has 14 amino acids. Trimming removed 6 bases from V and 0 bases from J, with 15 bases in between. Here the CDR3 DNA reads TGCAGCGTCGTCCGGCGGGACAACTCCTACGAGCAGTACTTC. This sequence encodes CSVVRRDNSYEQYF.

The chain recombines TRBV28 with TRBJ1-2, with a weak D call TRBD1 (5 bases). V lost 5 bases and J 4 bases, leaving 14 bases between the germline ends. The CDR3 has 14 amino acids. Germline assignment: CDR1 MDHEN and CDR2 SYDVKM. This CDR3 is CASSQPDRGYGYTF. CDR3 DNA: TGTGCCAGCAGTCAGCCCGACAGAGGCTATGGCTACACCTTC.

This clone was counted between two and nine times. One end of the junction fails to match germline, which may point to a read error. V gene TRBV28 combines with J gene TRBJ2-7; the D call may be TRBD1 or TRBD2 (5 bases each). The germline V gene encodes CDR1 MDHEN and CDR2 SYDVKM. The CDR3 extends over 15 amino acids. CDR3 region: CASRRRDRLSSEQYF. Here the CDR3 DNA reads TGTGCCAGCAGAAGAAGGGACCGACTGTCCTCCGAGCAGTACTTC.

This chain connects TRBV9 to TRBJ2-3; the match to TRBD2 covers 11 bases. The germline CDR1 and CDR2 sequences are SGDLS and YYNGEE. There are 15 residues in the CDR3. J lost 4 bases, V lost 4 bases, and 5 bases had no gene match. CDR3 in amino acids: CASSRSGRASDTQYF. The CDR3 bases are TGTGCCAGCAGCCGTAGCGGGAGGGCCTCAGATACGCAGTATTTT.

V usage is TRBV7-9 and J usage is TRBJ1-1, with D perhaps matching TRBD1 (6 bases). The germline V gene encodes CDR1 SEHNR and CDR2 FQNEAQ (reference sequence). The CDR3 runs to 14 residues. V was shortened by 5 bases and J by 1 base, with 11 bases between the two germline ends. In nucleotides, the CDR3 is TGTGCCAGCAGCCTTAAGGGGGGGAACACTGAAGCTTTCTTT. It translates to CASSLKGGNTEAFF.

The chain has TRBV5-8 and TRBJ1-1; D is undetermined. Germline loops: CDR1 SGHTS, CDR2 YDEGEE. V lost 4 bases, J lost 1 base, and 17 bases lay in between. The CDR3 loop spans 16 amino acids. The CDR3 DNA is TGTGCCAGCAGCCCAAAGGTGGTGTATTCGAACACTGAAGCTTTCTTT. It is translated as CASSPKVVYSNTEAFF.

The rearrangement links TRBV28 to TRBJ2-1; 7 bases agree with TRBD2. V lost 7 bases and J lost 5; bases outside the gene matches: 11. The CDR3 contains 15 residues. Germline V gene lookup returns CDR1 MDHEN and CDR2 SYDVKM. The chain's CDR3 is CASTEYRTSHNEQFF. Here the CDR3 DNA reads TGTGCCAGCACCGAATATCGGACTAGTCACAATGAGCAGTTCTTC.

V usage is TRBV7-3 and J usage is TRBJ1-1; D may be TRBD1 (5 bases). V lost 5 bases to trimming and J lost 2 bases, with 12 bases between them. Germline V gene lookup returns CDR1 SGHTA and CDR2 FQGTGA. This CDR3 contains 14 residues. This chain's CDR3 is CASSHPDSNTEAFF. CDR3 coding DNA: TGTGCCAGCAGCCATCCCGACAGTAACACTGAAGCTTTCTTT.

The rearrangement uses TRBV6-6 and TRBJ2-1; 11 bases align to TRBD2. Germline lookup yields CDR1 MNHNY and CDR2 SVGAGI (reference sequence). This CDR3 contains 16 residues. Trimming cost V 6 bases and J 0 bases; bases outside gene matches: 4. CDR3 sequence reads: CASRKGLAGSYNEQFF. The CDR3 DNA sequence: TGTGCCAGCAGGAAAGGACTAGCGGGCTCCTACAATGAGCAGTTCTTC.

The chain couples TRBV11-2 to TRBJ1-1; D is ambiguous. Germline V gives CDR1 SGHAT, CDR2 FQNNGV. This CDR3 is 14 amino acids long. Trimming stripped 1 base from V and 2 bases from J, with 8 bases between. The CDR3 DNA reads as TGTGCCAGCAGCTTAGCCGACTCAAACACTGAAGCTTTCTTT. Translating it yields CASSLADSNTEAFF. Full variable domain (missing parts from reference TRBV11-2 and TRBJ1-1): EAGVAQSPRYKIIEKRQSVAFWCNPISGHATLYWYQQILGQGPKLLIQFQNNGVVDDSQLPKDRFSAERLKGVDSTLKIQPAKLEDSAVYLCASSLADSNTEAFFGQGTRLTVV.

Details on this clone: The sample holds other DNA sequences that translate to the same CDR3. The rearrangement links TRBV10-3 to TRBJ2-5; D not resolved. This CDR3 region has 12 residues. Germline assignment: CDR1 ENHRY and CDR2 SYGVKD. The V and J ends lost 3 bases and 4 bases respectively, with 6 bases between them. In DNA form, the CDR3 reads TGTGCCATCAGTGAACCGCGAGAGACCCAGTACTTC. Translating gives CAISEPRETQYF.

In this sample, this clone turned up once. This chain connects TRBV27 to TRBJ2-7; D is possibly TRBD1 (6 bases). The CDR3 is 16 amino acids. The V and J ends lost 5 bases and 3 bases respectively, with 20 bases between them. In germline, CDR1 is MNHEY, CDR2 SMNVEV (reference sequence). For the CDR3, the DNA is TGTGCCAGCAGTATGTTCCCGGGACAAGGGAGCTACGAGCAGTACTTC. This sequence encodes CASSMFPGQGSYEQYF.

The chain is built from TRBV5-4 and TRBJ2-5, with 7 bases lining up with TRBD2. V dropped 2 bases and J dropped 1; count of bases not matched to a gene: 8. Germline values: CDR1 SGHNT, CDR2 YYREEE (reference sequence). The CDR3 has 16 residues. As DNA, the CDR3 is TGTGCCAGCAGCTTTCTCCTAGCGGCCATCCAAGAGACCCAGTACTTC. Translating gives CASSFLLAAIQETQYF. Together with reference TRBV5-4 and TRBJ2-5, the CDR3 gives the full variable domain: ETGVTQSPTHLIKTRGQQVTLRCSSQSGHNTVSWYQQALGQGPQFIFQYYREEENGRGNFPPRFSGLQFPNYSSELNVNALELDDSALYLCASSFLLAAIQETQYFGPGTRLLVL.

This chain connects TRBV11-1 to TRBJ2-2; D is uncertain. CDR3 length equals 16 residues. The germline gives CDR1 SGHAT, CDR2 FQDESV (reference sequence). The V and J ends lost 1 base and 1 base respectively, with 10 bases between them. The CDR3 region is CASSLEQLENTGELFF. The CDR3 DNA is TGTGCCAGCAGCTTAGAACAGCTTGAGAACACCGGGGAGCTGTTTTTT.

This clone turned up a few times. The chain links TRBV29-1 to TRBJ1-1; D unresolved. The CDR3 consists of 11 residues. V lost 4 bases to trimming and J lost 10 bases, with 13 bases between them. CDR1 and CDR2 from the germline V gene are SQVTM and ANQGSEA. The CDR3 DNA reads as TGCAGCGTTGTCAGTCAGATCGGAGCTTTCTTT. Protein sequence: CSVVSQIGAFF.

This chain connects TRBV29-1 to TRBJ2-7; D ambiguous. The CDR3 extends over 10 amino acids. V dropped 7 bases and J dropped 3 bases, with 7 bases sitting between them. CDR1 is SQVTM and CDR2 is ANQGSEA in the germline V gene. CDR3 in amino acids: CSGDNYEQYF. CDR3 nucleotide sequence: TGCAGCGGGGATAACTACGAGCAGTACTTC.

This clone was recorded only once. For the CDR3, the DNA is TGTGCCAGCAGCCCCCGTTCCACTAATCTTTTCTCCTACAATGAGCAGTTCTTC. Translating gives CASSPRSTNLFSYNEQFF. This chain uses TRBV14 with TRBJ2-1; D is unresolved. The CDR3 is 18 amino acids. Germline CDR1 reads SGHDN; CDR2 reads FVKESK. Trimming removed 4 bases from V and 0 bases from J, with 19 bases in between.

The chain couples TRBV4-3 to TRBJ1-1; 7 nucleotides match TRBD1. Germline trimming cut 0 bases from V and 4 bases from J; bases unmatched to any gene: 17. The CDR3 spans 19 residues. The germline V gene encodes CDR1 LGHNA and CDR2 YSLEER. Written as DNA, the CDR3 is TGCGCCAGCAGCCAAGATGCTCTTCAAGGGGGCGCTTCCCGCACTGAAGCTTTCTTT. It specifies CASSQDALQGGASRTEAFF.

This CDR3 reads CASSLASSEDTQYF. The CDR3 DNA reads TGTGCCAGCAGCTTAGCCTCTAGCGAAGATACGCAGTATTTT. The rearrangement joins TRBV11-3 to TRBJ2-3, with D possibly being TRBD2 (6 bases). The CDR3 runs 14 residues. Trimming removed 1 base at V and 5 bases at J, with 10 bases between. Germline CDR1 and CDR2: SGHNT and YENEEA.

Regarding this clone: The same CDR3 is also encoded by other DNA sequences in this sample. This sequence joins TRBV28 and TRBJ1-5, with D tentatively TRBD1 (5 bases). Trimming removed 2 bases from V and 5 bases from J, with 10 bases in between. The germline V gene has CDR1 MDHEN and CDR2 SYDVKM. The CDR3 runs to 14 residues. The CDR3 is CASSLGQGHQPQHF. Here the CDR3 DNA reads TGTGCCAGCAGTTTAGGTCAGGGTCATCAGCCCCAGCATTTT.

V gene TRBV27 combines with J gene TRBJ1-1; maybe TRBD1 (6 bases). The CDR3 is made up of 12 amino acids. V lost 5 bases and J 10 bases, leaving 14 bases between the germline ends. The germline gives CDR1 MNHEY, CDR2 SMNVEV (reference sequence). The CDR3 DNA reads TGTGCCAGCAGTCACAGGGTATTTGGAGCTTTCTTT. It codes for CASSHRVFGAFF.

The chain links TRBV7-2 to TRBJ2-3; D ambiguous. The V end was cut by 1 base, the J end by 1 base, with 12 bases between. The CDR3 sequence is 16 residues long. Per the germline V gene, CDR1 is SGHTA and CDR2 is FQGNSA. CDR3 sequence reads: CASSLVPSVGTDTQYF. CDR3 sequence (DNA): TGTGCCAGCAGCTTAGTTCCCTCGGTGGGCACAGATACGCAGTATTTT.

The chain couples TRBV7-3 to TRBJ2-1, with D maybe TRBD2 (6 bases). The CDR3 spans 13 residues. The V gene's germline CDR1 is SGHTA and CDR2 FQGTGA. V gave up 2 bases and J gave up 9 bases, with 11 bases separating them. This CDR3 reads CASSLSLAGEQFF. In DNA form, the CDR3 reads TGTGCCAGCAGCTTATCACTAGCCGGTGAGCAGTTCTTC. The complete variable domain, with remaining parts taken from reference TRBV7-3 and TRBJ2-1, reads GAGVSQTPSNKVTEKGKYVELRCDPISGHTALYWYRQSLGQGPEFLIYFQGTGAADDSGLPNDRFFAVRPEGSVSTLKIQRTERGDSAVYLCASSLSLAGEQFFGPGTRLTVL.

V usage is TRBV11-2 and J usage is TRBJ2-1, with D uncertain. V lost 1 base and J 6 bases, leaving 13 bases between the germline ends. Germline V lookup: CDR1 SGHAT, CDR2 FQNNGV. CDR3 length: 15 amino acids. In DNA form, the CDR3 reads TGTGCCAGCAGCTTAGGTCGCCTCTCTTTCAATGAGCAGTTCTTC. This translates into CASSLGRLSFNEQFF.

The chain employs TRBV5-1 and TRBJ1-1, with no clear D. The CDR3 is made up of 15 amino acids. Between the trimmed V and J ends, which lost 2 bases and 1 base, there was a span of 12 bases. Germline V gives CDR1 SGHRS, CDR2 YFSETQ. The CDR3 loop reads CASSFGFRQNTEAFF. The CDR3 DNA is TGCGCCAGCAGCTTTGGGTTCAGGCAGAACACTGAAGCTTTCTTT. The complete variable domain, with remaining parts taken from reference TRBV5-1 and TRBJ1-1, reads KAGVTQTPRYLIKTRGQQVTLSCSPISGHRSVSWYQQTPGQGLQFLFEYFSETQRNKGNFPGRFSGRQFSNSRSEMNVSTLELGDSALYLCASSFGFRQNTEAFFGQGTRLTVV.